Described below is a single TCR beta chain sequence and its context. The antigen remains unidentified. Molecular-barcoded quantitative 5'-RACE produced these TCR beta libraries. TCRdb processed the 5' RACE reads anew with MiXCR; each CDR3 protein has one entry. The data contain 700,000 or so distinct CDR3 sequences, around 17% of them singletons. This specimen belongs to a study of CD8 T cells in ankylosing spondylitis. Study outcomes and limitations: Seemingly characteristic of ankylosing spondylitis blood was a TCR beta motif consisting of eight highly homologous variants. It was reported that disease-linked clones were significantly enriched in matched ankylosing spondylitis synovial fluid.

The sample comprised blood, either unsorted or a sorted T cell fraction (not recorded which). This receptor was obtained from a male donor with ankylosing spondylitis.

This chain's CDR3 is CSVEDRESYNEQFF. The CDR3 nucleotides are TGCAGCGTTGAAGACAGGGAATCATACAATGAGCAGTTCTTC. V and J are TRBV29-1 and TRBJ2-1, with TRBD1 as a possible D gene (5 bases). Germline CDR1 reads SQVTM; CDR2 reads ANQGSEA. The V end lost 0 bases, the J end lost 4 bases, and 10 bases lay between the germline ends. The CDR3 loop spans 14 amino acids.